Shown below are 5 T cell receptor beta chains from a single sample sequenced in a study of blood T cell repertoires in COVID-19. Using immunoSEQ multiplex PCR, the repertoire was profiled, and TCRdb retains in-frame clones only, with some absent. In the table there are about 210,000 clones, more than 75% of which are singletons. The material sequenced was peripheral blood. Receptors originate from a woman aged 35 to 49 with acute or convalescent COVID-19.

The chain has TRBV25-1 and TRBJ2-7, with D tentatively TRBD2 (5 bases). V lost 2 bases and J lost 7, with 21 bases in between. This CDR3 spans 16 amino acids. Germline V gene sequence: CDR1 MGHDK, CDR2 SYGVNS. The CDR3: CASSEKGKKKPGEQYF. In DNA form, the CDR3 reads TGTGCCAGCAGTGAAAAGGGAAAAAAAAAGCCGGGGGAGCAGTACTTC.

The chain is built from TRBV6-5 and TRBJ2-3; D is ambiguous. The ends were cut back, 10 bases at V and 6 bases at J, with 8 bases in the middle. The CDR3 is made up of 10 amino acids. CDR1 is MNHEY, CDR2 SVGAGI, per germline. The CDR3, as DNA: TGTGCCACCAGACGGGATACGCAGTATTTT. Translated, it gives CATRRDTQYF.

J is TRBJ2-2 and V is TRBV6-2 or TRBV6-3; 7 bases fit TRBD2. The length of the CDR3 is 19 residues. Germline loops: CDR1 MNHEY, CDR2 SVGEGT. V lost 2 bases and J lost 0; bases outside the gene matches: 12. The CDR3, as DNA: TGTGCCAGCAGTTACGATGGCCCGGAGGCGGGAGCGAACACCGGGGAGCTGTTTTTT. Translated, it gives CASSYDGPEAGANTGELFF.

V and J are TRBV9 and TRBJ1-1; 7 bases are shared with TRBD1. The junction had 3 bases not matched to a gene; V was cut back by 3 bases and J by 4 bases. The germline CDR1 and CDR2 sequences are SGDLS and YYNGEE. CDR3 length: 13 residues. CDR3 DNA: TGTGCCAGCAGCGCGCAGGGGGGCACTGAAGCTTTCTTT. It translates to CASSAQGGTEAFF.

The V and J genes are TRBV18 and TRBJ1-4; possible D gene TRBD1, 6 bases. The CDR3 length is 16 residues. V lost 6 bases and J 7 bases, leaving 21 bases between the germline ends. CDR1 and CDR2 (germline): KGHSH, LQKENI. The chain's CDR3 is CASSPLGGGLGEKLFF. The CDR3 DNA sequence: TGTGCCAGCTCTCCCTTAGGGGGGGGCCTCGGTGAAAAACTGTTTTTT.